A selection of T cell receptor beta chains follows, all from one sample in a study of PD-1 blockade in classical Hodgkin lymphoma. Generated by immunoSEQ multiplex PCR, the TCRdb table keeps only in-frame clones and is missing some. The sample consists of about 20,000 clones, around 70% of them appearing once. The input for sequencing was peripheral blood mononuclear cells (PBMCs), taken before the second cycle of nivolumab. The receptors stem from a human donor with classical Hodgkin lymphoma. Each CDR3 is given with its conserved first and last residue. A D gene is named only where the DNA matches it firmly. Only some rows state a clone size, as once, few, many or a class for expanded clones.

j_gene | v_gene | abundance | d_gene | CDR3nt | CDR3aa
TRBJ1-4 | TRBV7-6 | . | . | TGTGCCAGCAGCTTAGCGGGTGTCGGTGAAAAACTGTTTTTT | CASSLAGVGEKLFF
TRBJ2-3 | TRBV19 | . | . | TGTGCCAGTAGAGCTGTCGACGGCGCAGATACGCAGTATTTT | CASRAVDGADTQYF
TRBJ2-1 | TRBV5-1 | . | TRBD2 | TGCGCCAGCAGCTTGGCCGTTGTTGGACTAGCCAATGAGCAGTTCTTC | CASSLAVVGLANEQFF
TRBJ2-7 | TRBV6-1 | . | TRBD2 | TGTGCCAGCAAAAAAGCGGGAGACGGTTACGAGCAGTACTTC | CASKKAGDGYEQYF
TRBJ2-1 | TRBV15 | . | TRBD1 | TGTGCCACCAGCAGAGATCGAGGGACAGGGGCCTACAATGAGCAGTTCTTC | CATSRDRGTGAYNEQFF
TRBJ2-7 | TRBV11-2 | . | . | TGTGCCAGCAGCTCCCCGGGACAACCCTACGAGCAGTACTTC | CASSSPGQPYEQYF
TRBJ1-1 | TRBV5-1 | . | . | TGCGCCAGCAGCTTGGGGCTGGGATGGGGAACCCGGATGAACACTGAAGCTTTCTTT | CASSLGLGWGTRMNTEAFF
TRBJ1-1 | TRBV11-2 | few | . | TGTGCCAGCAGCTTTGCAGGGGCCCAGGGAACTGAAGCTTTCTTT | CASSFAGAQGTEAFF
TRBJ2-7 | TRBV7-2 | . | TRBD2 | TGTGCCAGCAGCTTAGGTCTAGCGGCCACCTACGAGCAGTACTTC | CASSLGLAATYEQYF
TRBJ2-7 | TRBV27 | . | TRBD1 | TGTGCCAGCAGTTTGGGGACAGGGATTTCCTACGAGCAGTACTTC | CASSLGTGISYEQYF
TRBJ2-1 | TRBV15 | once | TRBD2 | TGTGCCACCACAACTAGCGGGAGGGTGTCCTACAATGAGCAGTTCTTC | CATTTSGRVSYNEQFF
TRBJ1-1 | TRBV5-1 | few | . | TGCGCCAGCAGCTACGGAGTTGAAGCTTTCTTT | CASSYGVEAFF
TRBJ1-2 | TRBV19 | . | . | TGTGCCAGTAGTATTGGGGGACACCCTACCTATGGCTACACCTTC | CASSIGGHPTYGYTF
TRBJ2-7 | TRBV4-2 | . | . | TGTGCCAGCAGCCAAGATTTCCAGAAGGGGGTAACCTACGAGCAGTACTTC | CASSQDFQKGVTYEQYF
TRBJ2-1 | TRBV7-9 | . | . | TGTGCCAGCAGCTTAGTGCGGGGCTCCTACAATGAGCAGTTCTTC | CASSLVRGSYNEQFF
TRBJ1-3 | TRBV25-1 | . | . | TGTGCCAGCAGCGTCTATTCTGGAAACACCATATATTTT | CASSVYSGNTIYF
TRBJ2-1 | TRBV6-6 | . | . | TGTGCCAGCAGTTACCAGGGGCCCTACAATGAGCAGTTCTTC | CASSYQGPYNEQFF